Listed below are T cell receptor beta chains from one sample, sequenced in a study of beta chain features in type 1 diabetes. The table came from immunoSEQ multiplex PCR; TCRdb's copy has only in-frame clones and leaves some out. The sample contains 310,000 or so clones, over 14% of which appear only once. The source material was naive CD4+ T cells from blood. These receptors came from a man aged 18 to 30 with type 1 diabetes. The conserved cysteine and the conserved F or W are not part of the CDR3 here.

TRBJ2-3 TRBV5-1 ASSRGEPGGDTQY
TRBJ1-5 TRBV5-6 ASSLIGARNQPQH
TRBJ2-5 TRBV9 ASSVVSGAGETQY
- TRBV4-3 ASSLTKSYEQY
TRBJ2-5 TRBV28 ASSRPGTHPTQY
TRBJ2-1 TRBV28 ASSLRGYRATNEQF
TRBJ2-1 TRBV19 ASSMASGRSYNEQF
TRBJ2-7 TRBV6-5 ASSYGGQVGEQY
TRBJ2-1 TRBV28 ATSPGDREYNEQF
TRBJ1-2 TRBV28 ASSHDPGYGYT
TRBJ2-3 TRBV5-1 ASSSVLPSTDTQY
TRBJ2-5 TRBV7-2 ASSLRGPPETQY
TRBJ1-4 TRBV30 AISTGSGEKLF
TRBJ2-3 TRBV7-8 ASSLDGTAPLTQY
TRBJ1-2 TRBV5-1 ASSYDRAGYT
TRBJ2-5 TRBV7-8 ASSSGGQGAGTQY
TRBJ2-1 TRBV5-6 ASSTDRGLDEQF
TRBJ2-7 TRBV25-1 ASSEWIEVSYEQY
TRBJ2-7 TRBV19 ASSPPGYEQY
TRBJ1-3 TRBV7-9 AIRSDWSGNTIY
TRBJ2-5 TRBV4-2 ASSQDPAAGVGETQY
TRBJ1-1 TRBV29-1 SVERGMNTEAF
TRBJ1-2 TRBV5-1 ASSSDRALYGYT
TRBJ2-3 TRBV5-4 ASSLGTSTTDTQY
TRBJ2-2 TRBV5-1 ASSLSRTGANTGELF
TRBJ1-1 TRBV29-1 SVDPGGSEAF
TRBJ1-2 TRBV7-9 ASSLVPPGYGYT
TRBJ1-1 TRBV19 ASSMGQPARAF
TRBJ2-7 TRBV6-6 ASSYRGTAQGQY
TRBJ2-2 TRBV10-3 AISEATGYTGELF
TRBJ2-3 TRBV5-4 ASSSSTDTQY
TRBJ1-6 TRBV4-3 ASSQDGQYDSPLH
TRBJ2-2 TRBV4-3 ASSQDRSTGELF
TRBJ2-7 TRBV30 AWNMGQPAYEQY
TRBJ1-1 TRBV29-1 SVEKGVMNTEAF
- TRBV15 ATSGGLAGSSYEQY
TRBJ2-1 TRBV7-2 ASSPQGGGQF
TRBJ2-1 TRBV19 ASSIGNGRAGYNEQF
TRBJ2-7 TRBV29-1 SALGTVYEQY
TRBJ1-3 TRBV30 ARSSGNTIY